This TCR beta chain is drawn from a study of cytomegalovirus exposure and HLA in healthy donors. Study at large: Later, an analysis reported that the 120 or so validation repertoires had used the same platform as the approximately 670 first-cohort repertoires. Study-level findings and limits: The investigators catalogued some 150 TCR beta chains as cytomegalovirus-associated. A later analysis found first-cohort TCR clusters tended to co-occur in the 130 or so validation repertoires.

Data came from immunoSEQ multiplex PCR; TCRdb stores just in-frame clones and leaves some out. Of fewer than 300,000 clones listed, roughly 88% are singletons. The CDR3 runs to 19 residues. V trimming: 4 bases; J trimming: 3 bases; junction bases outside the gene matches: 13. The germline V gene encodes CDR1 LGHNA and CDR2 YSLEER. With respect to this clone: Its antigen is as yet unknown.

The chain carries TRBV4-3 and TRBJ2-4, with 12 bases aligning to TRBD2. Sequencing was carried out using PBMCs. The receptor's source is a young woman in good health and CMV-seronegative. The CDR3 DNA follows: TGCGCCAGCAGCCCAGAAAGACTAGCGGGGGACGGAGGCAAAAACATTCAGTACTTC. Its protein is CASSPERLAGDGGKNIQYF.